What follows are 13 T cell receptor beta chains derived from one specimen sequenced in a study of control samples from healthy donors and cancer patients. Assay used: immunoSEQ multiplex PCR; TCRdb lists only in-frame clones, some missing. The sample lists about 74,000 clones; about 88% were seen once. What was sequenced was blood. The receptor set was obtained from a woman aged 50 to 60 in good health.

This chain uses TRBV3-1 (or the pseudogene TRBV3-2) with TRBJ2-2; D remains ambiguous. The CDR3 is 16 amino acids. Trimming removed 2 bases from V and 6 bases from J, with 16 bases in between. Germline V lookup: CDR1 LGHDT, CDR2 YNNKEL (reference sequence). This CDR3 reads CASSQRLYGFPGELFF. The CDR3 DNA reads as TGTGCCAGCAGCCAAAGGCTGTATGGATTTCCCGGGGAGCTGTTTTTT.

J is TRBJ1-2 and V is TRBV2, with 7 bases aligning to TRBD1. Trimming removed 4 bases from V and 6 bases from J; junction bases left unmatched: 8. Germline assignment: CDR1 SNHLY and CDR2 FYNNEI. This CDR3 has 14 amino acids. This chain's CDR3 is CASSVGRGIDGYTF. In DNA, the CDR3 is TGTGCCAGCAGTGTTGGCAGGGGGATAGATGGCTACACCTTC.

V and J are TRBV5-1 and TRBJ2-3, with 13 positions matching TRBD2. Germline CDR1 and CDR2: SGHRS and YFSETQ. V lost 3 bases to trimming and J lost 0 bases; unmatched junction nucleotides: 10. The CDR3 has 19 residues. CDR3 nucleotide sequence: TGCGCCAGCAGCTCGTTACTAGCGGGGGGGAGTGCTAGCACAGATACGCAGTATTTT. Translation: CASSSLLAGGSASTDTQYF.

The rearrangement links TRBV5-1 to TRBJ2-1, with 8 bases aligning to TRBD2. V shed 4 bases and J 6 bases; nucleotides not matched to a gene: 9. The CDR3 consists of 15 residues. Looked up from germline, CDR1 is SGHRS and CDR2 is YFSETQ. For the CDR3, the DNA is TGCGCCAGCAGCCTGGTAGCGGGGAGGATCAATGAGCAGTTCTTC. Translation gives CASSLVAGRINEQFF. The whole variable domain, filled in from reference TRBV5-1 and TRBJ2-1, reads KAGVTQTPRYLIKTRGQQVTLSCSPISGHRSVSWYQQTPGQGLQFLFEYFSETQRNKGNFPGRFSGRQFSNSRSEMNVSTLELGDSALYLCASSLVAGRINEQFFGPGTRLTVL.

The chain is built from TRBV6-5 and TRBJ2-7, with 8 positions matching TRBD1. CDR3 length: 13 residues. Germline-derived CDR1 and CDR2 are MNHEY and SVGAGI. V gave up 7 bases and J gave up 4 bases; unmatched junction bases: 6. The CDR3, as DNA: TGTGCCAGCACCCGAGGGACAGGTTACGAGCAGTACTTC. Its protein product is CASTRGTGYEQYF.

V and J are TRBV3-1 (or the pseudogene TRBV3-2) and TRBJ1-6; D unresolved. The CDR3 extends over 18 amino acids. The germline CDR1 and CDR2 sequences are LGHDT and YNNKEL (reference sequence). Deletions cut 4 bases from V and 7 bases from J, with 23 bases between. The CDR3 protein is CASSLRPWETFDNSPLHF. CDR3 DNA sequence: TGTGCCAGCAGCCTCCGACCCTGGGAGACATTCGACAATTCACCCCTCCACTTT.

The sample holds one count of this clone. The chain carries TRBV4-1 and TRBJ1-6; 8 positions match TRBD1. This CDR3 has 14 residues. The germline gives CDR1 MGHRA, CDR2 YSYEKL. With 0 bases clipped from V and 10 bases from J, the junction kept 2 bases outside the gene matches. CDR3 sequence reads: CASSQDRGRSPLHF. The CDR3 nucleotides are TGCGCCAGCAGCCAAGACAGGGGGCGGTCACCCCTCCACTTT.

J is TRBJ1-2 and V is TRBV5-6; 7 positions match TRBD1. CDR1 SGHDT and CDR2 YYEEEE come from the germline V gene. The J segment lost 4 bases and the V segment lost 2 bases, leaving 5 bases of the junction unmatched. The CDR3 length is 14 residues. CDR3 protein: CASSFFDRVYGYTF. The CDR3 DNA sequence: TGTGCCAGCAGCTTTTTCGACAGGGTCTATGGCTACACCTTC.

The V call is TRBV5-1, the J call TRBJ1-2; TRBD1 might be the D (6 bases). The V gene lost 0 bases and the J gene lost 4 bases, with 10 bases spanning the gap. The germline CDR1 and CDR2 sequences are SGHRS and YFSETQ. This CDR3 is 14 amino acids long. The CDR3 protein is CASSLDGGAYGYTF. Written as DNA, the CDR3 is TGCGCCAGCAGCTTGGATGGGGGGGCCTATGGCTACACCTTC. The variable domain in full, completed from reference TRBV5-1 and TRBJ1-2, reads KAGVTQTPRYLIKTRGQQVTLSCSPISGHRSVSWYQQTPGQGLQFLFEYFSETQRNKGNFPGRFSGRQFSNSRSEMNVSTLELGDSALYLCASSLDGGAYGYTFGSGTRLTVV.

J is TRBJ2-3 and V is TRBV1. TRBV1 is marked as a pseudogene. CDR3 length equals 11 residues. Here the CDR3 DNA reads TGCACCAGCACCCAATTGGATACGCAGTATTTT. Translating it yields CTSTQLDTQYF.

The rearrangement joins TRBV5-5 to TRBJ1-6; 7 bases align to TRBD1. V trimming: 4 bases; J trimming: 7 bases; junction bases outside the gene matches: 11. The length of the CDR3 is 16 residues. The germline V gene encodes CDR1 SGHKS and CDR2 YYEKEE (reference sequence). The CDR3 loop reads CASSPRWDSKNSPLHF. DNA for the CDR3: TGTGCCAGCAGCCCCCGGTGGGACAGCAAAAATTCACCCCTCCACTTT.

This chain links TRBV30 with TRBJ2-3; either TRBD1 or TRBD2 may supply D (5 bases each). There are 13 residues in the CDR3. CDR1 and CDR2 from the germline V gene are GTSNPN and SVGIG (reference sequence). Trimming took 2 bases from V and 1 from J, leaving 7 bases between them. CDR3 nucleotide sequence: TGTGCCTGGAGTCGAGGGGGCACAGATACGCAGTATTTT. Translation: CAWSRGGTDTQYF.

The chain recombines TRBV5-1 with TRBJ1-2; D might be TRBD1 (5 bases). This CDR3 has 16 residues. Between the trimmed V and J ends, which lost 0 bases and 3 bases, there was a span of 15 bases. Germline loops: CDR1 SGHRS, CDR2 YFSETQ. The CDR3 sequence is CASSLGGGRQDYGYTF. CDR3 in DNA: TGCGCCAGCAGCTTGGGCGGGGGGAGGCAGGACTATGGCTACACCTTC.